A single sample gave rise to the 19 T cell receptor beta chains below, sequenced in a study of monozygotic twins with inflammatory bowel disease. TCRdb re-called the 5' RACE reads; one entry per CDR3 protein, DNA not given. This repertoire includes approximately 330,000 distinct CDR3 sequences. Specimen: blood. The source is a human donor with ulcerative colitis or Crohn's disease, or a healthy co-twin of an affected twin (not recorded which).

The V call is TRBV7-8, the J call TRBJ2-4; checking the TCRdb D call of TRBD1 is not possible without DNA. Germline V gene sequence: CDR1 SGHVS, CDR2 FQNEAQ. The CDR3 length is 15 residues. The CDR3 loop reads CASSLARGHPQFQYF.

This chain uses TRBV6-2 or TRBV6-3 with TRBJ2-7; TCRdb lists TRBD2, though no DNA is available to test this call. The CDR3 runs 14 residues. In germline, CDR1 is MNHEY, CDR2 SVGEGT. CDR3 residues: CASRRAGSSYEQYF.

The chain carries TRBV28 and TRBJ1-2; TCRdb's D call of TRBD1 is untestable without DNA. CDR1 is MDHEN and CDR2 is SYDVKM in the germline V gene. The CDR3 is made up of 15 amino acids. The CDR3 sequence is CVSSPRLFRAQGYTF.

The chain has TRBV28 and TRBJ1-5; the TCRdb D gene call, TRBD1, has no DNA to confirm it. This CDR3 spans 15 amino acids. Germline CDR1 is MDHEN and CDR2 is SYDVKM. CDR3 residues: CASNPTGDGNQPQHF.

The V gene is TRBV11-2, the J gene TRBJ1-2; TCRdb reports TRBD1, a call that lacks DNA to check it against. The CDR3 loop spans 15 amino acids. Germline CDR1 and CDR2: SGHAT and FQNNGV. CDR3 amino acids: CASSKAGTVLYGYTF.

This chain links TRBV5-1 with TRBJ1-1; with no DNA, the TCRdb D assignment of TRBD1 cannot be verified. There are 14 residues in the CDR3. Germline CDR1 reads SGHRS; CDR2 reads YFSETQ. The CDR3 sequence: CASSLGDGNTEAFF.

The CDR3 region is CSASRPGTGNIQYF. The chain links TRBV20-1 to TRBJ2-4; the D call from TCRdb, TRBD1, cannot be confirmed without DNA. The CDR3 loop spans 14 amino acids. CDR1 DFQATT and CDR2 SNEGSKA come from the germline V gene (reference sequence).

The genes are TRBV25-1 and TRBJ2-2. The germline V gene encodes CDR1 MGHDK and CDR2 SYGVNS. This CDR3 is 15 amino acids long. The CDR3 here is CASSDTRRNTGELFF.

The chain links TRBV5-5 to TRBJ2-1; TCRdb calls TRBD1, which cannot be checked without DNA. This CDR3 has 15 residues. CDR1 and CDR2 (germline): SGHKS, YYEKEE (reference sequence). This CDR3 is CASRAGTGGYNEQFF.

The chain couples TRBV28 to TRBJ1-2. The CDR3 is 13 residues long. Per the germline V gene, CDR1 is MDHEN and CDR2 is SYDVKM. The CDR3 sequence: CASSRPSKVGYTF.

The V call is TRBV5-6, the J call TRBJ2-3. Germline V gene data show CDR1 as SGHDT and CDR2 as YYEEEE. The CDR3 spans 15 residues. CDR3 sequence: CASSFKSANTDTQYF.

The chain recombines TRBV20-1 with TRBJ2-7; TCRdb's assignment of TRBD1 cannot be checked, as there is no DNA. Per germline, CDR1 DFQATT and CDR2 SNEGSKA (reference sequence). This CDR3 contains 13 residues. The CDR3 loop is CSATPSGNYEQYF.

V gene TRBV3-1 combines with J gene TRBJ1-2; TCRdb's D call, TRBD1, is unchecked because there is no DNA. Germline V lookup: CDR1 LGHDT, CDR2 YNNKEL (reference sequence). The CDR3 has 14 residues. CDR3 protein: CASSQMRGRGGYTF.

The chain joins TRBV6-5 to TRBJ2-1. Germline V gene data show CDR1 as MNHEY and CDR2 as SVGAGI. CDR3 length: 13 residues. The CDR3: CASSEDQYNEQFF.

This rearrangement joins TRBV18 to TRBJ2-5. The CDR3 runs to 14 residues. Per the germline V gene, CDR1 is KGHSH and CDR2 is LQKENI. CDR3 protein: CASSPPTLQETQYF.

This chain uses TRBV28 with TRBJ2-1; the D call of TRBD1 rests on TCRdb alone, since no DNA is present to check it. Looked up from germline, CDR1 is MDHEN and CDR2 is SYDVKM. This CDR3 is built from 12 residues. CDR3 sequence reads: CASSLRGGGQFF. The full variable domain, its missing parts supplied by reference TRBV28 and TRBJ2-1, is DVKVTQSSRYLVKRTGEKVFLECVQDMDHENMFWYRQDPGLGLRLIYFSYDVKMKEKGDIPEGYSVSREKKERFSLILESASTNQTSMYLCASSLRGGGQFFGPGTRLTVL.

The chain combines TRBV5-1 with TRBJ2-3; the TCRdb D gene call, TRBD2, has no DNA to confirm it. This CDR3 is built from 15 residues. Germline values: CDR1 SGHRS, CDR2 YFSETQ. The CDR3 spells CASSLAGVRADTQYF.

The V and J genes are TRBV12-3 or TRBV12-4 and TRBJ2-1. The CDR3 extends over 20 amino acids. CDR3 residues: CATFGSSDFNTSSSYNEQFF.

The rearrangement joins TRBV15 to TRBJ2-7; TCRdb's D call of TRBD1 is untestable without DNA. From germline, CDR1 is LNHNV and CDR2 YYDKDF (reference sequence). This CDR3 is 15 amino acids long. The CDR3: CATSRDRGGDYEQYF.